One sample yielded the 13 T cell receptor beta chains listed below, sequenced in a study of T-cell reconstitution after alpha-beta-depleted transplantation in children. Unique molecular identifiers tagged the TCRbeta library. A single record per CDR3 protein comes from TCRdb applying MiXCR to the PCR reads. Found here are roughly 220,000 distinct CDR3 sequences, about 12% of them singletons; the top ten hold roughly 2.6%. The sample here was PBMCs from the stem cell graft donor, taken from the stem cell graft. These receptors originate from a human donor who donated a stem cell graft to a child with acute lymphoblastic leukemia.

This clonotype was recorded many times. This rearrangement joins TRBV5-1 to TRBJ2-2, with D uncertain. V was shortened by 3 bases and J by 1 base, with 10 bases between the two germline ends. This CDR3 is built from 15 residues. The germline V gene has CDR1 SGHRS and CDR2 YFSETQ. CDR3 amino acids: CASSSHRQNTGELFF. CDR3 coding DNA: TGCGCCAGCAGCTCCCACCGACAGAACACCGGGGAGCTGTTTTTT.

This clonotype was picked up many times. The V gene is TRBV7-2, the J gene TRBJ2-4; D is unresolved. Germline CDR1 SGHTA, CDR2 FQGNSA. Trimming removed 1 base at V and 2 bases at J, with 12 bases between. The CDR3 has 16 residues. This chain's CDR3 is CASSLGFGITKNIQYF. The CDR3 DNA reads TGTGCCAGCAGCTTAGGTTTTGGGATAACCAAAAACATTCAGTACTTC.

There are many counts of this clonotype. The chain links TRBV20-1 to TRBJ1-4; D remains unclear. This CDR3 comprises 11 residues. V was shortened by 4 bases and J by 8 bases, with 8 bases between the two germline ends. Germline CDR1 reads DFQATT; CDR2 reads SNEGSKA (reference sequence). The CDR3 is CSATTGEKLFF. In DNA, the CDR3 is TGCAGTGCTACGACGGGGGAAAAACTGTTTTTT.

In its sample, this clonotype was seen a few times. This chain uses TRBV5-1 with TRBJ2-7; D is ambiguous. Trimming stripped 4 bases from V and 7 bases from J, with 15 bases between. CDR3 length: 13 amino acids. Per the germline V gene, CDR1 is SGHRS and CDR2 is YFSETQ. This CDR3 is CASSADIMGEQYF. The CDR3 DNA sequence: TGCGCCAGCAGCGCCGACATCATGGGGGAGCAGTACTTC.

At least ten counts were recorded for this clonotype. V and J are TRBV6-1 and TRBJ2-2, with TRBD1 as a possible D gene (6 bases). The V and J ends lost 6 bases and 4 bases respectively, with 15 bases between them. Germline V lookup: CDR1 MNHNS, CDR2 SASEGT. The CDR3 consists of 15 residues. The CDR3 loop is CASSRTGSGTGELFF. The DNA of the CDR3 is TGTGCCAGCAGCCGAACAGGGAGTGGCACCGGGGAGCTGTTTTTT.

This clonotype has just a few counts. V gene TRBV27 combines with J gene TRBJ2-3; D call uncertain. The CDR3 spans 13 residues. The germline gives CDR1 MNHEY, CDR2 SMNVEV (reference sequence). V lost 5 bases and J lost 0, with 6 bases in between. CDR3 in DNA: TGTGCCAGCAGTGATTATAGCACAGATACGCAGTATTTT. Amino acid sequence: CASSDYSTDTQYF.

This clonotype was observed at least ten times. The rearrangement links TRBV6-2 or TRBV6-3 to TRBJ2-1, with D maybe TRBD1 (6 bases). V shed 4 bases and J shed 13 bases, with 14 bases lying between them. This CDR3 spans 12 amino acids. Germline loops: CDR1 MNHEY, CDR2 SVGEGT. The CDR3 DNA sequence: TGTGCCAGCAGTTCGACAGGTATCCCCCAGTTCTTC. It specifies CASSSTGIPQFF.

Many counts were recorded for this clonotype. J is TRBJ1-4 and V is TRBV27, with 7 bases identical to TRBD1. The germline V gene encodes CDR1 MNHEY and CDR2 SMNVEV (reference sequence). V trimming: 3 bases; J trimming: 5 bases; junction bases outside the gene matches: 6. The CDR3 has 15 amino acids. This CDR3 is CASSFGTAQNEKLFF. CDR3 DNA: TGTGCCAGCAGTTTCGGGACAGCCCAGAATGAAAAACTGTTTTTT.

This clonotype was counted at least ten times. The gene calls are TRBV28 and TRBJ1-1, with TRBD1 identical over 7 bases. V shed 6 bases and J 8 bases; nucleotides not matched to a gene: 21. The germline CDR1 and CDR2 sequences are MDHEN and SYDVKM. The CDR3 is made up of 17 amino acids. This chain's CDR3 is CASRSTRQGLWGYEAFF. The CDR3 DNA is TGTGCCAGCAGATCCACCCGACAGGGACTTTGGGGCTACGAAGCTTTCTTT.

This clonotype was counted ten times or more. The J gene is TRBJ1-1, the V gene TRBV6-2 or TRBV6-3; perhaps TRBD1 as D (5 bases). CDR1 is MNHEY, CDR2 SVGEGT, per germline. The CDR3 spans 14 residues. Trimming pared 2 bases from V and 4 bases from J, leaving 11 bases between. For the CDR3, the DNA is TGTGCCAGCAGTTACATGACGCAGGGCACTGAAGCTTTCTTT. Translation: CASSYMTQGTEAFF.

The chain links TRBV20-1 to TRBJ2-5; 7 nucleotides align to TRBD1. Per the germline V gene, CDR1 is DFQATT and CDR2 is SNEGSKA (reference sequence). The CDR3 is 12 residues long. The V and J ends lost 3 bases and 5 bases, in that order; junction bases with no gene match: 3. For the CDR3, the DNA is TGCAGTGCTAGTGACAGGGATGAGACCCAGTACTTC. Translated, it gives CSASDRDETQYF.

This clonotype has at least ten counts. The rearrangement joins TRBV29-1 to TRBJ2-2; D call uncertain. The V end was cut by 0 bases, the J end by 3 bases, with 5 bases between. This CDR3 region has 13 residues. Looked up from germline, CDR1 is SQVTM and CDR2 is ANQGSEA. The CDR3: CSVEDLDTGELFF. The CDR3 region has the DNA TGCAGCGTTGAAGATCTCGACACCGGGGAGCTGTTTTTT.

This clonotype was observed many times. V gene TRBV14 combines with J gene TRBJ2-7; D remains ambiguous. Germline CDR1 SGHDN, CDR2 FVKESK. CDR3 length: 14 amino acids. V dropped 1 base and J dropped 2 bases, with 9 bases sitting between them. The CDR3 sequence: CASSQGLGPYEQYF. CDR3 in DNA: TGTGCCAGCAGCCAAGGGCTGGGCCCCTACGAGCAGTACTTC.